This T cell receptor beta chain was documented in a study of cytotoxic CD8 clonotypes in ibrutinib-treated CLL. The wider study: Approximately ten relapsed/refractory, roughly 15 treatment-naive; fewer than 18 IGHV unmutated. Samples showed on average around 230,000 productive templates and 94,082 productive rearrangements. Partial responses numbered some 24 and complete responses 2; after a median about 72 months, roughly 14 stayed remitted and about twelve progressed.

Here immunoSEQ multiplex PCR was the method, and the copy in TCRdb shows in-frame clones only, minus some. The table lists approximately 130,000 clones, approximately 81% of them singletons. CDR3 size: 14 residues. V was clipped by 6 bases and J by 1 base, with 12 bases between them. CDR1 is SGHTA, CDR2 FQGTGA, per germline. On this clone itself: Antigen: not known.

Study observations and caveats: Elevated clonality accompanied ibrutinib response, with a return toward baseline values at progression.

This sequence joins TRBV7-3 and TRBJ1-1; no clear D. The sequence was obtained from a human donor with chronic lymphocytic leukemia. Sample: PBMCs, taken after 24 months of ibrutinib treatment. CDR3 in amino acids: CASSLAGENTEAFF. The CDR3 bases are TGTGCCAGCAGTCTGGCAGGAGAGAACACTGAAGCTTTCTTT.